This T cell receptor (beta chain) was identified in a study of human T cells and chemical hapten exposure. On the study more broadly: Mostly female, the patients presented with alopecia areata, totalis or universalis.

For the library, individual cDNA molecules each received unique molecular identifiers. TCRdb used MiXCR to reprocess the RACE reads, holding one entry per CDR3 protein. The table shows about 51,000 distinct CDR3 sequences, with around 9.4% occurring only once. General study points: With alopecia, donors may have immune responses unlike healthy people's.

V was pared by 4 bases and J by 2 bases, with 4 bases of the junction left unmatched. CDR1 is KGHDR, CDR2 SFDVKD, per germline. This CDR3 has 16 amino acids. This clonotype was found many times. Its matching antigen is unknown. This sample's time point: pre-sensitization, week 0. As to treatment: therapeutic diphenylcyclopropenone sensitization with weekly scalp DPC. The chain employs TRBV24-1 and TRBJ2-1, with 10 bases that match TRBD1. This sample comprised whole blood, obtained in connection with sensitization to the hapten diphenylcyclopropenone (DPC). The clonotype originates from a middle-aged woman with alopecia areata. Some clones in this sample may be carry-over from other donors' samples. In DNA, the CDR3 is TGTGCCACCAGTGAAGCCGGGACAGGGGCCTACAATGAGCAGTTCTTC. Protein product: CATSEAGTGAYNEQFF.